Listed below are T cell receptor beta chains from one sample, sequenced in a study of shared clonotypes between healthy human individuals. Only in-frame clones appear in the TCRdb table, and some are missing; sequencing was by immunoSEQ multiplex PCR. The repertoire includes about 2.3 million clones, about 90% of them detected once, and around 0.38% sits in the top ten. The sequenced sample consisted of naive CD4+ T cells from PBMCs. The source of these receptors is a man younger than 30 in good health. Some clones in this sample may be carry-over from other donors' samples. CDR3s include the opening cysteine and the closing phenylalanine or tryptophan. The D gene is left open where the match is weak. The listing skips clone size in some rows; elsewhere it reads once, few, many or a size class.

CDR3 protein: CASSLVAGRWYEQFF
CDR3 DNA: TGCGCCAGCAGCTTGGTGGCGGGCCGCTGGTATGAGCAGTTCTTC
clone size: NA
J gene: TRBJ2-1
V gene: TRBV5-1
D gene: NA

CDR3 protein: CASTSWQKPYEQYF
CDR3 DNA: TGTGCCAGCACCAGTTGGCAGAAGCCCTACGAGCAGTACTTC
clone size: NA
J gene: TRBJ2-7
V gene: TRBV11-2
D gene: NA

CDR3 protein: CASSWTGGNYEQYF
CDR3 DNA: TGCGCCAGCAGCTGGACAGGGGGGAACTACGAGCAGTACTTC
clone size: NA
J gene: TRBJ2-7
V gene: TRBV5-1
D gene: TRBD1

CDR3 protein: CASSTDSGSRTDTQYF
CDR3 DNA: TGTGCCAGTAGTACCGATAGCGGGAGTCGGACAGATACGCAGTATTTT
clone size: NA
J gene: TRBJ2-3
V gene: TRBV19
D gene: TRBD2

CDR3 protein: CASSPGQGTGLYEQYF
CDR3 DNA: TGTGCCAGCTCACCAGGACAAGGGACAGGGCTCTACGAGCAGTACTTC
clone size: NA
J gene: TRBJ2-7
V gene: TRBV18
D gene: TRBD1

CDR3 protein: CASSSQGRTDTQYF
CDR3 DNA: TGTGCCAGCAGTTCGCAGGGACGCACAGATACGCAGTATTTT
clone size: NA
J gene: TRBJ2-3
V gene: TRBV2
D gene: NA

CDR3 protein: CASRVQGVTGELFF
CDR3 DNA: TGTGCCAGCAGGGTACAGGGAGTCACCGGGGAGCTGTTTTTT
clone size: NA
J gene: TRBJ2-2
V gene: TRBV2
D gene: NA

CDR3 protein: CSVAGRYSYEQYF
CDR3 DNA: TGCAGCGTTGCTGGACGCTACTCCTACGAGCAGTACTTC
clone size: NA
J gene: TRBJ2-7
V gene: TRBV29-1
D gene: NA

CDR3 protein: CASSQALRTRSTEAFF
CDR3 DNA: TGTGCCAGCAGCCAAGCCCTCAGGACTCGGAGTACTGAAGCTTTCTTT
clone size: NA
J gene: TRBJ1-1
V gene: TRBV7-6
D gene: NA

CDR3 protein: CASSLIDFNYGYTF
CDR3 DNA: TGTGCCAGCAGCCTAATTGATTTTAACTATGGCTACACCTTC
clone size: NA
J gene: TRBJ1-2
V gene: TRBV5-5
D gene: NA

CDR3 protein: CASKSGVAYNEQFF
CDR3 DNA: TGTGCCAGCAAGTCAGGGGTAGCCTACAATGAGCAGTTCTTC
clone size: NA
J gene: TRBJ2-1
V gene: TRBV6-5
D gene: NA

CDR3 protein: CASNRVDQPQHF
CDR3 DNA: TGTGCCAGCAACCGGGTCGATCAGCCCCAGCATTTT
clone size: NA
J gene: TRBJ1-5
V gene: TRBV28
D gene: NA

CDR3 protein: CASSSAGRDTEAFF
CDR3 DNA: TGTGCCAGCTCATCCGCGGGAAGGGACACTGAAGCTTTCTTT
clone size: NA
J gene: TRBJ1-1
V gene: TRBV18
D gene: NA

CDR3 protein: CARSLPVLFAKNIQYF
CDR3 DNA: TGTGCCAGAAGCTTGCCGGTTTTGTTTGCCAAAAACATTCAGTACTTC
clone size: NA
J gene: TRBJ2-4
V gene: TRBV5-3
D gene: NA

CDR3 protein: CASSLVGAVLSSYNEQFF
CDR3 DNA: TGTGCCAGCAGCTTAGTTGGGGCGGTCCTGAGCTCCTACAATGAGCAGTTCTTC
clone size: once
J gene: TRBJ2-1
V gene: TRBV13
D gene: NA

CDR3 protein: CASSLYGTSLPDTQYF
CDR3 DNA: TGTGCCAGCAGCCTCTACGGGACATCCCTCCCAGATACGCAGTATTTT
clone size: NA
J gene: TRBJ2-3
V gene: TRBV7-2
D gene: NA

CDR3 protein: CAWSPQLNTEAFF
CDR3 DNA: TGTGCCTGGAGCCCTCAATTGAACACTGAAGCTTTCTTT
clone size: few
J gene: TRBJ1-1
V gene: TRBV30
D gene: NA

CDR3 protein: CASGKGLAGGWETQYF
CDR3 DNA: TGTGCTAGTGGTAAGGGACTAGCGGGAGGCTGGGAGACCCAGTACTTC
clone size: NA
J gene: TRBJ2-5
V gene: TRBV12-5
D gene: TRBD2

CDR3 protein: CASSLGQVYGYTF
CDR3 DNA: TGCGCCAGCAGCCTTGGACAGGTCTATGGCTACACCTTC
clone size: NA
J gene: TRBJ1-2
V gene: TRBV10-2
D gene: TRBD1

CDR3 protein: CASSDLTSAQETQYF
CDR3 DNA: TGTGCCAGCAGTGATTTGACTAGCGCCCAGGAGACCCAGTACTTC
clone size: NA
J gene: TRBJ2-5
V gene: TRBV25-1
D gene: TRBD2

CDR3 protein: CASSQLAFSYEQYF
CDR3 DNA: TGCGCCAGCAGCCAGCTAGCGTTCTCCTACGAGCAGTACTTC
clone size: NA
J gene: TRBJ2-7
V gene: TRBV4-1
D gene: NA

CDR3 protein: CASSLSAWGRGPRNEQFF
CDR3 DNA: TGTGCCAGCAGTTTATCAGCTTGGGGTCGAGGACCTCGCAATGAGCAGTTCTTC
clone size: NA
J gene: TRBJ2-1
V gene: TRBV28
D gene: NA